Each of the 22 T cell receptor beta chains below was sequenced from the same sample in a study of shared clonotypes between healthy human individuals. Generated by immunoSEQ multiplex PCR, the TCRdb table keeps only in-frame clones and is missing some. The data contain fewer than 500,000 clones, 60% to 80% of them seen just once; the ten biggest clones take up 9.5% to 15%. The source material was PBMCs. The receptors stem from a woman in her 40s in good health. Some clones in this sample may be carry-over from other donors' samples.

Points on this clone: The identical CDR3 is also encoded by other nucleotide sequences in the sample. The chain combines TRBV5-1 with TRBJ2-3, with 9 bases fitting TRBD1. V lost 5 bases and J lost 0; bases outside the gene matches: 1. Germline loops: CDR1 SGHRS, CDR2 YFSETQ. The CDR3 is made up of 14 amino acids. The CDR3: CASSGTGSTDTQYF. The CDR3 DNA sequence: TGCGCCAGCAGTGGGACAGGGAGCACAGATACGCAGTATTTT.

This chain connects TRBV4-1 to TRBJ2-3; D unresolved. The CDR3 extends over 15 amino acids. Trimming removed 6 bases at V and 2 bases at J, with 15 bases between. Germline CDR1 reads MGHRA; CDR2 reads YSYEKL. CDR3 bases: TGCGCCAGCAGAATGAACTCGCGTTACACAGATACGCAGTATTTT. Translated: CASRMNSRYTDTQYF.

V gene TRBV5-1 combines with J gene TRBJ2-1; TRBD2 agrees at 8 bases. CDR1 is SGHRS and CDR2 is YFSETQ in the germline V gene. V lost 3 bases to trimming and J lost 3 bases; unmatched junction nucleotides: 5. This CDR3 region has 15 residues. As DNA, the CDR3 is TGCGCCAGCAGCTACACTAGCGGTATCTACAATGAGCAGTTCTTC. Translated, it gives CASSYTSGIYNEQFF.

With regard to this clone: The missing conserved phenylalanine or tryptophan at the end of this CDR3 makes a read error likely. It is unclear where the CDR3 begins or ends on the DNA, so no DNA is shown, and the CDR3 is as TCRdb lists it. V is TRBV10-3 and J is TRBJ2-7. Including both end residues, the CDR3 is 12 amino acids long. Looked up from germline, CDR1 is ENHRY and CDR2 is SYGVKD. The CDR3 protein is CAISDAVGPSIL.

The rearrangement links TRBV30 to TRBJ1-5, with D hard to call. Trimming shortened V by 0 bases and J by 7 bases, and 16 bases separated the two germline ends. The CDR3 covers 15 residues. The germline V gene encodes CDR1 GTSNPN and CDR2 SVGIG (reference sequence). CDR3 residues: CAWSVGNRDGQPQHF. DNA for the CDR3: TGTGCCTGGAGTGTGGGGAACAGAGACGGCCAGCCCCAGCATTTT. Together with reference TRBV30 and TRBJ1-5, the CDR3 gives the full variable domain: SQTIHQWPATLVQPVGSPLSLECTVEGTSNPNLYWYRQAAGRGLQLLFYSVGIGQISSEVPQNLSASRPQDRQFILSSKKLLLSDSGFYLCAWSVGNRDGQPQHFGDGTRLSIL.

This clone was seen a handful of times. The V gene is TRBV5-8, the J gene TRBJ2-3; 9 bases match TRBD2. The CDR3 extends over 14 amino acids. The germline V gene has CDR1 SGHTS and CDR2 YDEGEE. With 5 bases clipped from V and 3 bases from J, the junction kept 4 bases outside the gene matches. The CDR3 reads CASRPREGTDTQYF. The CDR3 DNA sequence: TGTGCCAGCAGGCCGCGGGAGGGGACAGATACGCAGTATTTT. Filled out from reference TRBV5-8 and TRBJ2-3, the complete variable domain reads EAGVTQSPTHLIKTRGQQATLRCSPISGHTSVYWYQQALGLGLQFLLWYDEGEERNRGNFPPRFSGRQFPNYSSELNVNALELEDSALYLCASRPREGTDTQYFGPGTRLTVL.

Written as DNA, the CDR3 is TGCGCCAGCAGCTTGGAACCGAGCTCTGGAAACACCATATATTTT. It encodes CASSLEPSSGNTIYF. This chain uses TRBV5-1 with TRBJ1-3; the D is unclear. V was clipped by 0 bases and J by 0 bases, with 7 bases between them. The CDR3 is made up of 15 amino acids. Per germline, CDR1 SGHRS and CDR2 YFSETQ.

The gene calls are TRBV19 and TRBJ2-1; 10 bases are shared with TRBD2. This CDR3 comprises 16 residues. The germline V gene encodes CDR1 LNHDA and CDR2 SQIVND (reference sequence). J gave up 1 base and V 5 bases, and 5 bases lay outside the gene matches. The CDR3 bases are TGTGCCAGTAGTCCGAGGACTAGCGGTTCCTACAATGAGCAGTTCTTC. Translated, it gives CASSPRTSGSYNEQFF. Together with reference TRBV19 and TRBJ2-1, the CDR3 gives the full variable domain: DGGITQSPKYLFRKEGQNVTLSCEQNLNHDAMYWYRQDPGQGLRLIYYSQIVNDFQKGDIAEGYSVSREKKESFPLTVTSAQKNPTAFYLCASSPRTSGSYNEQFFGPGTRLTVL.

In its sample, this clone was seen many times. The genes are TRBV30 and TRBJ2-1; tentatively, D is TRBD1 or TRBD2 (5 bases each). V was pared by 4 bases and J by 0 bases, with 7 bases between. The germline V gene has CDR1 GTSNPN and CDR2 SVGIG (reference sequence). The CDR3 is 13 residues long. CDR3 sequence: CAWTGSSYNEQFF. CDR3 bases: TGTGCCTGGACAGGGAGCTCCTACAATGAGCAGTTCTTC.

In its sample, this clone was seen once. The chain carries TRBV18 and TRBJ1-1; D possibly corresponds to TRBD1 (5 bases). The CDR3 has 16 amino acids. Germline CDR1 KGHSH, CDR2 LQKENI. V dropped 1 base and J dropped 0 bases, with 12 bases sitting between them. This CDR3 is CASSPLQGPMNTEAFF. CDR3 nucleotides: TGTGCCAGCTCACCACTGCAGGGCCCTATGAACACTGAAGCTTTCTTT. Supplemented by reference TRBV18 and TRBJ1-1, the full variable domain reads NAGVMQNPRHLVRRRGQEARLRCSPMKGHSHVYWYRQLPEEGLKFMVYLQKENIIDESGMPKERFSAEFPKEGPSILRIQQVVRGDSAAYFCASSPLQGPMNTEAFFGQGTRLTVV.

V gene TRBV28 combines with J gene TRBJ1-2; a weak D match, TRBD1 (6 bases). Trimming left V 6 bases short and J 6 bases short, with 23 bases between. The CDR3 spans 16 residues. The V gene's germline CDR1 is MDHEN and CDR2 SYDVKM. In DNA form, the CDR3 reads TGTGCCAGCAGCTCCTTCGACAGGCTCGATCGGCATGGCTACACCTTC. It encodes CASSSFDRLDRHGYTF.

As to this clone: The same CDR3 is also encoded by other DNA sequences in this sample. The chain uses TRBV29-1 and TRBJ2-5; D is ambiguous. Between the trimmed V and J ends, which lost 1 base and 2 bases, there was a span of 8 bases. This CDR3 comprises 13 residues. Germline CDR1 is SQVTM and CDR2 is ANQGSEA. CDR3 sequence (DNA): TGCAGCGTTGAAGGGACGGATCAAGAGACCCAGTACTTC. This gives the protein CSVEGTDQETQYF.

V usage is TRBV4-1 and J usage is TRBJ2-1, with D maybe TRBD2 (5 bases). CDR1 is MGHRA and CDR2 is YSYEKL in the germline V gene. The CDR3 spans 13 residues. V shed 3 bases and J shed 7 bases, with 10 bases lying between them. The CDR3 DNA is TGCGCCAGCAGCCAGAGGGCGGCAAATGAGCAGTTCTTC. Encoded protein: CASSQRAANEQFF.

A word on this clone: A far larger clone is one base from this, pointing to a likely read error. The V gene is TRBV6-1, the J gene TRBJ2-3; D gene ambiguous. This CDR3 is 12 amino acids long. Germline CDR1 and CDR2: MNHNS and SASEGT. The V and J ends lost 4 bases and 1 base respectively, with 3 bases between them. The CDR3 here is CASSARTDTQYF. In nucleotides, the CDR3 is TGTGCCAGCAGTGCCCGCACAGATACGCAGTATTTT.

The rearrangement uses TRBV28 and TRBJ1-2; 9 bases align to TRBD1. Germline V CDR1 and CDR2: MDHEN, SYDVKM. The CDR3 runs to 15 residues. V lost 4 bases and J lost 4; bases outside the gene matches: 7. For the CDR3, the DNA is TGTGCCAGCAGTTCTACAGGGGGCCAAATCTATGGCTACACCTTC. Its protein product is CASSSTGGQIYGYTF.

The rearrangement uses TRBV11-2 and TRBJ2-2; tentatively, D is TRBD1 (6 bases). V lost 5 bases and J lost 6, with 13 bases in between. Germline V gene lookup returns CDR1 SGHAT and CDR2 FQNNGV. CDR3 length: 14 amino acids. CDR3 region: CASSHRVGAGELFF. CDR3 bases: TGTGCCAGCAGCCACAGGGTGGGGGCCGGGGAGCTGTTTTTT.

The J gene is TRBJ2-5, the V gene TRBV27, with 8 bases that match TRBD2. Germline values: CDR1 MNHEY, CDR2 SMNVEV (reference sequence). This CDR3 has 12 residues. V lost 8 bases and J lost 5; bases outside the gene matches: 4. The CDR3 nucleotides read TGTGCCAGCCCGCCGGGGGGGGAGACCCAGTACTTC. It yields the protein CASPPGGETQYF.

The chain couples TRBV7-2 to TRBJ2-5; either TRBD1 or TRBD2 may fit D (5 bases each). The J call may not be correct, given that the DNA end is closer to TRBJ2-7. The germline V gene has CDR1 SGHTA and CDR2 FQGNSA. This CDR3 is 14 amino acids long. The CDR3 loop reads CASSLAGTLYEQYF. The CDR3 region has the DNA TGTGCCAGCAGCTTAGCAGGGACCCTATACGAGCAGTACTTC.

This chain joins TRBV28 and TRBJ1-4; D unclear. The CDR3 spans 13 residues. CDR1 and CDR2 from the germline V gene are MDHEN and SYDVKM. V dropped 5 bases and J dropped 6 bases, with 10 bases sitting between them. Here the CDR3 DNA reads TGTGCCAGCAGTAGGTGGCCGTATGAAAAACTGTTTTTT. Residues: CASSRWPYEKLFF.

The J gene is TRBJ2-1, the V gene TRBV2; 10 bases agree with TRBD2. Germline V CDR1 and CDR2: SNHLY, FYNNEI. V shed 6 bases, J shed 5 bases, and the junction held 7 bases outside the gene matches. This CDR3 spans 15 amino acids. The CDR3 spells CASRSGTSANNEQFF. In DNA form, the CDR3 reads TGTGCCAGCAGATCCGGGACTAGCGCAAACAATGAGCAGTTCTTC.

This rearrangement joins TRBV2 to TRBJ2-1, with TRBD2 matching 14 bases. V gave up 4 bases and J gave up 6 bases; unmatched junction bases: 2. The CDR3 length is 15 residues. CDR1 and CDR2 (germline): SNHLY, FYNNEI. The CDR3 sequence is CASSGGLAGVNEQFF. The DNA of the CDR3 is TGTGCCAGCAGTGGGGGACTAGCGGGAGTCAATGAGCAGTTCTTC.

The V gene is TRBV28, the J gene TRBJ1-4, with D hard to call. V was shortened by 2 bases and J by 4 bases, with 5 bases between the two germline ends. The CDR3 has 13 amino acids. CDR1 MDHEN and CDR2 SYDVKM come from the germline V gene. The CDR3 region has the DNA TGTGCCAGCAGTTTAGGTTTTAATGAAAAACTGTTTTTT. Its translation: CASSLGFNEKLFF.